Each of the 26 T cell receptor beta chains below was sequenced from the same sample in a study of blood T cell repertoires in COVID-19. Sequencing was performed with immunoSEQ multiplex PCR; in TCRdb, only in-frame clones are kept and a portion is missing. The sample contains roughly 190,000 clones, approximately 87% of which appear only once. Sample: peripheral blood. The receptor set was obtained from a man aged 18 to 30 with active or convalescent COVID-19.

The chain employs TRBV13 and TRBJ2-3, with TRBD2 identical over 14 bases. The germline CDR1 and CDR2 sequences are PRHDT and FYEKMQ (reference sequence). V dropped 4 bases and J dropped 0; count of bases not matched to a gene: 12. The CDR3 sequence is 20 residues long. The CDR3 coding sequence is TGTGCCAGCAGCTCGTATACCGGGACTAGCGGGAGCCAAAGCACAGATACGCAGTATTTT. Translated, it gives CASSSYTGTSGSQSTDTQYF. The full variable domain, with the rest looked up from reference TRBV13 and TRBJ2-3, is AAGVIQSPRHLIKEKRETATLKCYPIPRHDTVYWYQQGPGQDPQFLISFYEKMQSDKGSIPDRFSAQQFSDYHSELNMSSLELGDSALYFCASSSYTGTSGSQSTDTQYFGPGTRLTVL.

DNA for the CDR3: TGTGCCAGCAGCTTTATGCGGGAGGGAATAGGTACGCAGTATTTT. This sequence encodes CASSFMREGIGTQYF. The rearrangement links TRBV7-6 to TRBJ2-3, with 9 bases identical to TRBD2. V trimming: 3 bases; J trimming: 8 bases; junction bases outside the gene matches: 9. The length of the CDR3 is 15 residues. CDR1 and CDR2 from the germline V gene are SGHVS and FNYEAQ.

This clone was seen a few times. The rearrangement links TRBV27 to TRBJ1-2; 7 bases align to TRBD1. The V segment lost 2 bases and the J segment 4 bases; nucleotides outside the gene matches: 4. Germline V gene sequence: CDR1 MNHEY, CDR2 SMNVEV (reference sequence). CDR3 length equals 14 residues. The CDR3 DNA follows: TGTGCCAGCAGTTTAAGGGGGCAGGGCTATGGCTACACCTTC. Its translation: CASSLRGQGYGYTF.

This clone showed up just a few times. The genes are TRBV6-1 and TRBJ2-2; the D gene is possibly TRBD1 (5 bases). This CDR3 is 14 amino acids long. Trimming took 2 bases from V and 6 from J, leaving 10 bases between them. The V gene's germline CDR1 is MNHNS and CDR2 SASEGT. The CDR3 nucleotides read TGTGCCAGCAGTGAAAGAACAGGTTCCGGGGAGCTGTTTTTT. Protein: CASSERTGSGELFF.

CDR3 sequence reads: CASAAGRDQPQHF. CDR3 DNA: TGCGCCAGCGCGGCGGGAAGGGATCAGCCCCAGCATTTT. The chain is built from TRBV10-1 and TRBJ1-5; D gene uncertain. CDR3 length equals 13 residues. Germline values: CDR1 WNHNN, CDR2 SYGVQD (reference sequence). Between the trimmed V and J ends, which lost 8 bases and 5 bases, there was a span of 13 bases.

In this sample, this clone turned up once. CDR3 protein: CATSDKRTGTHGYTF. The CDR3 nucleotides are TGTGCCACCAGTGATAAACGGACAGGGACCCATGGCTACACCTTC. The genes are TRBV24-1 and TRBJ1-2; 8 nucleotides line up with TRBD1. The CDR3 is 15 amino acids. The germline V gene has CDR1 KGHDR and CDR2 SFDVKD. V dropped 3 bases and J dropped 6; count of bases not matched to a gene: 8.

This clone occurred once. V gene TRBV6-6 combines with J gene TRBJ2-1, with 8 positions matching TRBD2. Germline V lookup: CDR1 MNHNY, CDR2 SVGAGI (reference sequence). Trimming cost V 0 bases and J 3 bases; bases outside gene matches: 4. This CDR3 is built from 16 residues. CDR3 region: CASSYSVRGGYNEQFF. The CDR3 nucleotides read TGTGCCAGCAGTTACTCTGTCCGGGGGGGCTACAATGAGCAGTTCTTC.

This clone was seen a single time. Here the CDR3 reads CASSLLRREKLFF. The DNA for the CDR3 is TGCGCCAGCAGCCTACTTCGGCGGGAAAAACTGTTTTTT. The rearrangement links TRBV4-1 to TRBJ1-4; D remains unclear. Germline CDR1 reads MGHRA; CDR2 reads YSYEKL. This CDR3 has 13 residues. The ends were cut back, 4 bases at V and 8 bases at J, with 11 bases in the middle.

This chain uses TRBV27 with TRBJ1-3; 9 bases map to TRBD1. This CDR3 contains 15 residues. The germline V gene has CDR1 MNHEY and CDR2 SMNVEV (reference sequence). The V segment lost 6 bases and the J segment 0 bases; nucleotides outside the gene matches: 3. CDR3 DNA sequence: TGTGCCAGCAGGGGACAGGGATACTCTGGAAACACCATATATTTT. Its protein product is CASRGQGYSGNTIYF.

V and J are TRBV7-3 and TRBJ2-5; weak D call: TRBD1 (6 bases). This CDR3 has 14 residues. CDR1 and CDR2 from the germline V gene are SGHTA and FQGTGA. Trimming removed 5 bases at V and 4 bases at J, with 14 bases between. The CDR3 protein is CASSKNRAVETQYF. CDR3 DNA: TGTGCCAGCAGCAAAAACAGGGCGGTAGAGACCCAGTACTTC.

The genes are TRBV6-5 and TRBJ1-2; D gene unclear. Germline CDR1 is MNHEY and CDR2 is SVGAGI. V was clipped by 6 bases and J by 2 bases, with 10 bases between them. This CDR3 region has 13 residues. The CDR3 bases are TGTGCCAGCAGAGCAGAGACAAACTATGGCTACACCTTC. As protein: CASRAETNYGYTF.

This clone occurred a few times. The V gene is TRBV4-3, the J gene TRBJ2-5, with D perhaps TRBD1 (6 bases). The CDR3 loop spans 15 amino acids. Trimming left V 4 bases short and J 5 bases short, with 17 bases between. Germline V gene data show CDR1 as LGHNA and CDR2 as YSLEER. The DNA for the CDR3 is TGCGCCAGCAGCCGCGCCACAGGGTGGAGTGAGACCCAGTACTTC. As protein: CASSRATGWSETQYF.

The chain recombines TRBV27 with TRBJ1-4; 9 positions agree with TRBD1. CDR1 and CDR2 from the germline V gene are MNHEY and SMNVEV (reference sequence). This CDR3 region has 14 residues. V lost 2 bases, J lost 7 bases, and 2 bases stayed unmatched. CDR3 bases: TGTGCCAGCAGTTTACACAGGGGGCCTGAAAAACTGTTTTTT. It codes for CASSLHRGPEKLFF. The variable domain in full, with the rest retrieved from reference TRBV27 and TRBJ1-4, is EAQVTQNPRYLITVTGKKLTVTCSQNMNHEYMSWYRQDPGLGLRQIYYSMNVEVTDKGDVPEGYKVSRKEKRNFPLILESPSPNQTSLYFCASSLHRGPEKLFFGSGTQLSVL.

The chain combines TRBV5-4 with TRBJ2-2; 8 nucleotides line up with TRBD1. The ends lost 4 bases at V and 4 bases at J; junction bases unmatched: 3. The CDR3 length is 14 residues. Germline assignment: CDR1 SGHNT and CDR2 YYREEE (reference sequence). CDR3 nucleotides: TGTGCCAGCAGCGGAGGGACAGGCACCGGGGAGCTGTTTTTT. Translation gives CASSGGTGTGELFF.

V is TRBV28 and J is TRBJ1-4; D gene uncertain. The CDR3 length is 18 residues. Trimming removed 5 bases at V and 8 bases at J, with 27 bases between. Per germline, CDR1 MDHEN and CDR2 SYDVKM. The CDR3 bases are TGTGCCAGCAGTACTCCCGCTATTAGGGAGGGTGAAGGAGAAAAACTGTTTTTT. Translating gives CASSTPAIREGEGEKLFF.

This chain uses TRBV5-6 with TRBJ2-7; the match to TRBD2 covers 14 bases. The CDR3 totals 18 residues. Unmatched junction bases numbered 8, after V lost 2 bases and J lost 1 base. Germline V gives CDR1 SGHDT, CDR2 YYEEEE. The CDR3 spells CASSFGLAGGRGSYEQYF. CDR3 sequence (DNA): TGTGCCAGCAGCTTCGGACTAGCGGGAGGCCGGGGATCCTACGAGCAGTACTTC.

In this sample, this clone turned up a few times. J is TRBJ2-1 and V is TRBV4-1; possibly TRBD2 for D (6 bases). Germline loops: CDR1 MGHRA, CDR2 YSYEKL. This CDR3 has 15 amino acids. V dropped 4 bases and J dropped 8 bases, with 18 bases sitting between them. This CDR3 reads CASSPPGVRMDEQFF. The CDR3 DNA follows: TGCGCCAGCAGCCCTCCGGGAGTTAGAATGGATGAGCAGTTCTTC.

This chain uses TRBV4-2 with TRBJ2-5, with TRBD2 matching 9 bases. Germline CDR1 is LGHNA and CDR2 is YNFKEQ. CDR3 size: 16 residues. The ends lost 4 bases at V and 5 bases at J; junction bases unmatched: 11. The CDR3 sequence: CASSPHGAGGVETQYF. In DNA, the CDR3 is TGTGCCAGCAGCCCCCACGGGGCGGGAGGGGTGGAGACCCAGTACTTC.

The CDR3, as DNA: TGCGCCAGCAGCCAGCGGGGACCCGCAATGAATTCACCCCTCCACTTT. Protein sequence: CASSQRGPAMNSPLHF. The chain is built from TRBV4-3 and TRBJ1-6; TRBD1 might be the D (5 bases). This CDR3 contains 16 residues. Between the trimmed V and J ends, which lost 3 bases and 7 bases, there was a span of 16 bases. Per the germline V gene, CDR1 is LGHNA and CDR2 is YSLEER.

This clone has a handful of counts. The rearrangement links TRBV6-5 to TRBJ1-2; weak D call: TRBD1 (5 bases). The CDR3 contains 13 residues. The V and J ends lost 4 bases and 3 bases respectively, with 9 bases between them. Germline V gene lookup returns CDR1 MNHEY and CDR2 SVGAGI. CDR3 bases: TGTGCCAGCAGTTTGCTACAGGACTATGGCTACACCTTC. Encoded protein: CASSLLQDYGYTF.

This clone was recorded once. The chain recombines TRBV30 with TRBJ1-5; TRBD1 might be the D (6 bases). Trimming removed 5 bases at V and 3 bases at J, with 11 bases between. CDR3 length: 13 residues. Germline V gives CDR1 GTSNPN, CDR2 SVGIG (reference sequence). The CDR3 DNA reads TGTGCCTGGTCTGGACAGCCCAATCAGCCCCAGCATTTT. It translates to CAWSGQPNQPQHF.

The genes are TRBV11-3 and TRBJ1-2; the D is unclear. This CDR3 is built from 12 residues. Germline CDR1 reads SGHNT; CDR2 reads YENEEA. V was clipped by 1 base and J by 7 bases, with 7 bases between them. The CDR3, as DNA: TGTGCCAGCAGCTTAGGGGCAGTTGGCTACACCTTC. This translates into CASSLGAVGYTF.

This clone was counted between two and nine times. The V gene is TRBV7-9, the J gene TRBJ2-3, with TRBD2 identical over 9 bases. The CDR3 totals 15 residues. Germline V gene data show CDR1 as SEHNR and CDR2 as FQNEAQ (reference sequence). Trimming took 4 bases from V and 2 from J; bases not matched to a gene: 4. CDR3 sequence (DNA): TGTGCCAGCAGCTCGACTAGCGGCGACACAGATACGCAGTATTTT. It encodes CASSSTSGDTDTQYF.

This chain uses TRBV7-6 with TRBJ2-5, with a tentative D call TRBD2 (6 bases). Deletions cut 2 bases from V and 5 bases from J, with 18 bases between. This CDR3 has 16 residues. The germline V gene encodes CDR1 SGHVS and CDR2 FNYEAQ. In DNA, the CDR3 is TGTGCCAGCAGCTTATGGAGCGGGTTGGAGGGTGAGACCCAGTACTTC. This encodes CASSLWSGLEGETQYF. The full variable domain, in which reference TRBV7-6 and TRBJ2-5 provide the parts outside the CDR3, is GAGVSQSPRYKVTKRGQDVALRCDPISGHVSLYWYRQALGQGPEFLTYFNYEAQQDKSGLPNDRFSAERPEGSISTLTIQRTEQRDSAMYRCASSLWSGLEGETQYFGPGTRLLVL.

J is TRBJ1-6 and V is TRBV20-1, with TRBD1 identical over 8 bases. The V gene's germline CDR1 is DFQATT and CDR2 SNEGSKA (reference sequence). V dropped 3 bases and J dropped 7; count of bases not matched to a gene: 5. CDR3 length equals 14 residues. CDR3 nucleotide sequence: TGCAGTGCTAGTCAGGGGGCTCCAAATTCACCCCTCCACTTT. Its protein product is CSASQGAPNSPLHF.

This chain uses TRBV14 with TRBJ2-5; 8 bases are shared with TRBD1. Germline CDR1 reads SGHDN; CDR2 reads FVKESK. The CDR3 has 15 residues. Germline trimming cut 0 bases from V and 5 bases from J; bases unmatched to any gene: 5. The CDR3 DNA sequence: TGTGCCAGCAGCCAAGAGGGCAGGGGGCTGGAGACCCAGTACTTC. The encoded protein is CASSQEGRGLETQYF.